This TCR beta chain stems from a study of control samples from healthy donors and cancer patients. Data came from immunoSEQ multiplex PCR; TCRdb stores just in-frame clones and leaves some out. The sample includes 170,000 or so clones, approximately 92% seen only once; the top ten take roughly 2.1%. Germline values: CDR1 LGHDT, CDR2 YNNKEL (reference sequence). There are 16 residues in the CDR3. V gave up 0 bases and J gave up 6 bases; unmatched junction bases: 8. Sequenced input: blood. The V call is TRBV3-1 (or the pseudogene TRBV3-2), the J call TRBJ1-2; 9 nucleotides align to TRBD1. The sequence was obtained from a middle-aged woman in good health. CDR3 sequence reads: CASSQDRGQGMDGYTF. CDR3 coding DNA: TGTGCCAGCAGCCAAGATCGAGGACAGGGGATGGATGGCTACACCTTC.